These 26 T cell receptor beta chains share one sample of origin, sequenced in a study of T cells in localized non-small cell lung cancer. Profiled with immunoSEQ multiplex PCR; TCRdb holds only in-frame clones, not every one. The table shows roughly 58,000 clones, with 81% occurring only once. This material consisted of PBMCs, taken before any cancer treatment. The receptors stem from a man aged 40 to 69 with stage II lung adenocarcinoma.

The chain is built from TRBV6-1 and TRBJ2-7; D may be TRBD2 (5 bases). V was pared by 4 bases and J by 2 bases, with 15 bases between. CDR3 size: 15 residues. CDR1 MNHNS and CDR2 SASEGT come from the germline V gene. CDR3 protein: CASSASIDGTYEQYF. The CDR3 bases are TGTGCCAGCAGTGCCTCTATAGACGGGACCTACGAGCAGTACTTC.

The V and J genes are TRBV9 and TRBJ1-2; TRBD1 aligns across 9 bases. Germline trimming cut 2 bases from V and 4 bases from J; bases unmatched to any gene: 3. The CDR3 length is 14 residues. CDR1 is SGDLS, CDR2 YYNGEE, per germline. This CDR3 reads CASSVGTGLYGYTF. The CDR3 DNA follows: TGTGCCAGCAGCGTTGGGACAGGGCTCTATGGCTACACCTTC.

The V and J genes are TRBV19 and TRBJ2-1; 10 bases match TRBD2. Germline loops: CDR1 LNHDA, CDR2 SQIVND (reference sequence). J was trimmed by 6 bases and V by 6 bases; bases with no gene match: 8. This CDR3 has 15 amino acids. CDR3 protein: CASSPTSGMGNEQFF. The DNA of the CDR3 is TGTGCCAGTAGCCCCACTAGCGGGATGGGCAATGAGCAGTTCTTC.

The V gene is TRBV5-5, the J gene TRBJ2-7; the match to TRBD1 covers 9 bases. There are 15 residues in the CDR3. The V gene end was trimmed by 4 bases and the J gene end by 4 bases; junction bases not matched to a gene: 9. Germline lookup yields CDR1 SGHKS and CDR2 YYEKEE (reference sequence). CDR3 sequence: CASSGGTGYFYEQYF. CDR3 in DNA: TGTGCCAGCAGCGGAGGGACAGGGTATTTTTACGAGCAGTACTTC. The variable domain in full, with the rest retrieved from reference TRBV5-5 and TRBJ2-7, is DAGVTQSPTHLIKTRGQQVTLRCSPISGHKSVSWYQQVLGQGPQFIFQYYEKEERGRGNFPDRFSARQFPNYSSELNVNALLLGDSALYLCASSGGTGYFYEQYFGPGTRLTVT.

V and J are TRBV5-1 and TRBJ1-4, with TRBD1 matching over 7 bases. CDR1 is SGHRS, CDR2 YFSETQ, per germline. This CDR3 contains 15 residues. V lost 3 bases and J lost 2; bases outside the gene matches: 4. This CDR3 is CASSSTTGTNEKLFF. The CDR3, as DNA: TGCGCCAGCAGCTCAACGACAGGGACTAATGAAAAACTGTTTTTT.

This clone was found a few times. This chain uses TRBV9 with TRBJ1-2, with D possibly matching TRBD1 (5 bases). CDR1 SGDLS and CDR2 YYNGEE come from the germline V gene. V lost 4 bases and J lost 1, with 14 bases in between. CDR3 length: 15 residues. CDR3 region: CASSRSADSNYGYTF. The CDR3 coding sequence is TGTGCCAGCAGCCGCAGCGCTGACAGTAACTATGGCTACACCTTC.

V gene TRBV5-1 combines with J gene TRBJ2-7; 7 bases fit TRBD2. The CDR3 consists of 15 residues. The germline gives CDR1 SGHRS, CDR2 YFSETQ. J lost 2 bases, V lost 0 bases, and 5 bases had no gene match. CDR3 residues: CASSLEERGPYEQYF. CDR3 coding DNA: TGCGCCAGCAGCTTGGAGGAGCGGGGCCCCTACGAGCAGTACTTC.

V is TRBV4-1 and J is TRBJ2-5; perhaps D is TRBD1 or TRBD2 (5 bases each). The germline V gene has CDR1 MGHRA and CDR2 YSYEKL. Trimming took off 3 bases at V and 3 bases at J, with 8 bases between the two ends. This CDR3 has 13 residues. This CDR3 is CASSQGEEETQYF. Here the CDR3 DNA reads TGCGCCAGCAGCCAGGGGGAAGAAGAGACCCAGTACTTC.

To note about this clone: Other DNA sequences of this sample code for an identical CDR3. The rearrangement uses TRBV9 and TRBJ1-2; TRBD1 aligns across 8 bases. After removal of 4 bases from V and 5 bases from J, the junction contained 10 bases not matched to a gene. Germline CDR1 reads SGDLS; CDR2 reads YYNGEE. This CDR3 is built from 15 residues. CDR3 coding DNA: TGTGCCAGCAGCCCCCGGACAGGGTGGGATTATGGCTACACCTTC. Its translation is CASSPRTGWDYGYTF.

This rearrangement joins TRBV19 to TRBJ1-1, with 9 positions matching TRBD1. The CDR3 spans 15 residues. The germline gives CDR1 LNHDA, CDR2 SQIVND (reference sequence). With 5 bases clipped from V and 4 bases from J, the junction kept 8 bases outside the gene matches. CDR3 coding DNA: TGTGCCAGTAGTCCCGACAGGGGGATCGGCACTGAAGCTTTCTTT. Translated, it gives CASSPDRGIGTEAFF. The full variable domain, its missing parts supplied by reference TRBV19 and TRBJ1-1, is DGGITQSPKYLFRKEGQNVTLSCEQNLNHDAMYWYRQDPGQGLRLIYYSQIVNDFQKGDIAEGYSVSREKKESFPLTVTSAQKNPTAFYLCASSPDRGIGTEAFFGQGTRLTVV.

The rearrangement joins TRBV4-1 to TRBJ2-3; D is uncertain. The ends were cut back, 1 base at V and 4 bases at J, with 6 bases in the middle. This CDR3 comprises 13 residues. Germline CDR1 MGHRA, CDR2 YSYEKL. In nucleotides, the CDR3 is TGCGCCAGCAGCCAAGCCCCCCCAGATACGCAGTATTTT. This gives the protein CASSQAPPDTQYF.

The chain links TRBV5-6 to TRBJ2-3, with unresolved D. V was cut by 5 bases and J by 2 bases, with 15 bases left in between. Per the germline V gene, CDR1 is SGHDT and CDR2 is YYEEEE. The CDR3 sequence is 15 residues long. The CDR3 region is CASSIITWDTDTQYF. The CDR3 nucleotides are TGTGCCAGCAGTATCATTACGTGGGACACAGATACGCAGTATTTT.

CDR3 coding DNA: TGTGCCAGTAGTCTAGCGGACAGGTTGAGTACGCAGTATTTT. It specifies CASSLADRLSTQYF. The V and J genes are TRBV19 and TRBJ2-3; D possibly uses TRBD1 or TRBD2 (7 bases each). The CDR3 is 14 amino acids. The germline gives CDR1 LNHDA, CDR2 SQIVND (reference sequence). Between the trimmed V and J ends, which lost 5 bases and 8 bases, there was a span of 17 bases.

This clone appeared a few times. The chain combines TRBV2 with TRBJ1-5; no reliable D call. Deletions cut 3 bases from V and 5 bases from J, with 5 bases between. The CDR3 spans 12 residues. Germline V gives CDR1 SNHLY, CDR2 FYNNEI. The CDR3 nucleotides are TGTGCCAGCAGTGACCGCTATCAGCCCCAGCATTTT. It yields the protein CASSDRYQPQHF.

The rearrangement joins TRBV7-6 to TRBJ1-3; D might be TRBD1 (6 bases). The CDR3 runs to 16 residues. Trimming left V 5 bases short and J 2 bases short, with 16 bases between. Germline lookup yields CDR1 SGHVS and CDR2 FNYEAQ. CDR3 loop: CASSPGRGRTGNTIYF. The DNA of the CDR3 is TGTGCCAGCAGCCCCGGACGGGGGCGCACTGGAAACACCATATATTTT.

The rearrangement joins TRBV15 to TRBJ1-1, with a possible D match to TRBD1 (5 bases). The CDR3 contains 14 residues. CDR1 is LNHNV, CDR2 YYDKDF, per germline (reference sequence). Trimming cost V 0 bases and J 5 bases, with 10 bases left between them. CDR3 nucleotide sequence: TGTGCCACCAGCAGAGAGGGGCGGGGAACTGAAGCTTTCTTT. Translated: CATSREGRGTEAFF.

This chain connects TRBV6-1 to TRBJ1-5; D is ambiguous. With 6 bases removed from V and 0 bases from J, the gap between germline ends came to 12 bases. Germline V lookup: CDR1 MNHNS, CDR2 SASEGT. CDR3 length: 15 residues. The CDR3 bases are TGTGCCAGCAGCCCCGGACCCTTTAGCAATCAGCCCCAGCATTTT. It is translated as CASSPGPFSNQPQHF.

The V gene is TRBV4-3, the J gene TRBJ2-1; 8 bases fit TRBD1. CDR3 length: 17 residues. V shed 0 bases and J 9 bases; nucleotides not matched to a gene: 13. Germline V gives CDR1 LGHNA, CDR2 YSLEER. The DNA for the CDR3 is TGCGCCAGCAGCCAAGATCTGGAGGACAGGGTAAACGGTGAGCAGTTCTTC. Residues: CASSQDLEDRVNGEQFF.

V usage is TRBV7-2 and J usage is TRBJ1-3; D unclear. The CDR3 spans 15 residues. V was cut by 0 bases and J by 1 base, with 7 bases left in between. CDR1 and CDR2 from the germline V gene are SGHTA and FQGNSA. The CDR3, as DNA: TGTGCCAGCAGCTTAGCCGAGGGATCTGGAAACACCATATATTTT. Amino acid sequence: CASSLAEGSGNTIYF.

This clone was observed a few times. The gene calls are TRBV20-1 and TRBJ2-1; D ambiguous. Trimming left V 4 bases short and J 9 bases short, with 10 bases between. The V gene's germline CDR1 is DFQATT and CDR2 SNEGSKA (reference sequence). The CDR3 loop spans 11 amino acids. The chain's CDR3 is CSANLRSEQFF. CDR3 in DNA: TGCAGTGCTAACTTAAGGAGTGAGCAGTTCTTC.

The chain carries TRBV5-4 and TRBJ1-2; D unclear. V was shortened by 2 bases and J by 7 bases, with 9 bases between the two germline ends. The CDR3 sequence is 12 residues long. Looked up from germline, CDR1 is SGHNT and CDR2 is YYREEE (reference sequence). The DNA of the CDR3 is TGTGCCAGCAGCTTCATATCGGGTGGCTACACCTTC. Its protein is CASSFISGGYTF.

V is TRBV25-1 and J is TRBJ1-1; D not certain. The CDR3 runs 14 residues. Trimming shortened V by 3 bases and J by 4 bases, and 12 bases separated the two germline ends. The V gene's germline CDR1 is MGHDK and CDR2 SYGVNS. CDR3 sequence (DNA): TGTGCCAGCAGTGATCGCTTTGACTCCACTGAAGCTTTCTTT. This sequence encodes CASSDRFDSTEAFF.

The chain has TRBV15 and TRBJ2-7, with D possibly being TRBD2 (6 bases). V lost 6 bases, J lost 3 bases, and 18 bases lay in between. Germline assignment: CDR1 LNHNV and CDR2 YYDKDF (reference sequence). This CDR3 contains 15 residues. CDR3 amino acids: CATRTGTESIYEQYF. CDR3 DNA sequence: TGTGCCACCAGGACGGGGACTGAGAGTATCTACGAGCAGTACTTC.

The chain couples TRBV4-2 to TRBJ2-7; the D is unclear. Germline V gene sequence: CDR1 LGHNA, CDR2 YNFKEQ. The CDR3 length is 14 residues. Deletions cut 0 bases from V and 0 bases from J, with 6 bases between. The CDR3 DNA reads as TGTGCCAGCAGCCAAGAGAGGCACTCCTACGAGCAGTACTTC. This codes for CASSQERHSYEQYF.

The chain is built from TRBV11-2 and TRBJ1-4; 7 nucleotides line up with TRBD1. The CDR3 is 14 amino acids. V lost 5 bases, J lost 5 bases, and 5 bases stayed unmatched. Germline CDR1 is SGHAT and CDR2 is FQNNGV. The CDR3 is CASSLGQRNEKLFF. In DNA, the CDR3 is TGTGCCAGCAGCCTGGGACAGAGAAATGAAAAACTGTTTTTT.

Here the CDR3 DNA reads TGTGCCAGCAACTCGGGAACCTTCTCCTACGAGCAGTACTTC. Translation: CASNSGTFSYEQYF. This chain links TRBV6-1 with TRBJ2-7; a possible D gene is TRBD2 (5 bases). The CDR3 has 14 amino acids. Trimming shortened V by 7 bases and J by 0 bases, and 13 bases separated the two germline ends. Germline V gene data show CDR1 as MNHNS and CDR2 as SASEGT.